The clone carrying this T cell receptor beta chain came up once. The entry originates in a study of metastatic and nonmetastatic thyroid tumors. Across the whole study: For malignant and benign thyroid patients, tumor or nodule tissue and blood were the sources whose repertoires were compared.

TCRdb ran MiXCR on the PCR reads. The sample yields just under 20,000 clones, 37% seen once. Germline loops: CDR1 SGHAT, CDR2 FQNNGV. The CDR3 loop spans 16 amino acids. Trimming removed 5 bases from V and 6 bases from J, with 20 bases in between. Thyroid surgery was performed in patients who had received no treatment beforehand. The rearrangement joins TRBV11-2 to TRBJ2-1; D tentatively fits TRBD1 or TRBD2 (5 bases each). Source material: tumor tissue. This sequence originates from a female donor with papillary thyroid cancer or a benign thyroid nodule (not recorded which). Some clones in this sample may be carry-over from other donors' samples. The CDR3 nucleotides are TGTGCCAGCAGCACGGGACCAGCGGAAACAATCAATGAGCAGTTCTTC. This sequence encodes CASSTGPAETINEQFF.